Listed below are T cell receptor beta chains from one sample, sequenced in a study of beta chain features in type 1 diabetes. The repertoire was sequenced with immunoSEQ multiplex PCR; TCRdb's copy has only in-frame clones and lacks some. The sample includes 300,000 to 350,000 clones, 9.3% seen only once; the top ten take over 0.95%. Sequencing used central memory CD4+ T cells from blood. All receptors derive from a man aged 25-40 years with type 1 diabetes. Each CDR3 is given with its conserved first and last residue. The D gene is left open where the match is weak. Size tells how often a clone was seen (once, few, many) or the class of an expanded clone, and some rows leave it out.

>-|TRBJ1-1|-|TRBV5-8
TGTGCCAGCAGCCAGGCCAGGCGTACCTTGATGAACACTGAAGCTTTCTTT
CASSQARRTLMNTEAFF
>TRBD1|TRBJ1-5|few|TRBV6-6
TGTGCCAGCAGTACTGGACAGGGGACGAGCAATCAGCCCCAGCATTTT
CASSTGQGTSNQPQHF
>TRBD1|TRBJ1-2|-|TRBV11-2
TGTGCCAGCAGCCCAGGGGGGGACTATGGCTACACCTTC
CASSPGGDYGYTF
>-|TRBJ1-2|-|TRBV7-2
TGTGCCAGCAGCTTAGTAGACGGGACCGCTGGCTACACCTTC
CASSLVDGTAGYTF
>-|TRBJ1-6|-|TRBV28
TGTGCCAGCAGAGACAGTTCCTCACCCCTCCACTTT
CASRDSSSPLHF
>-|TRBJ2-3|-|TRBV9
TGTGCCAGCAGCGTAGCTCCTAGCTCCACAGATACGCAGTATTTT
CASSVAPSSTDTQYF
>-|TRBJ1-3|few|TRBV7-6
TGTGCCAGCAGCTTAGCCTCGACCGGAGGGGACACCATATATTTT
CASSLASTGGDTIYF
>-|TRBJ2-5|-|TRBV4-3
TGCGCCAGCAGCCACCGAGGCGGCGGGGAGACCCAGTACTTC
CASSHRGGGETQYF
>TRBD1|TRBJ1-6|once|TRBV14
TGTGCCAGCAGTTCTCAGGGGGCGCCCAATTCACCCCTCCACTTT
CASSSQGAPNSPLHF
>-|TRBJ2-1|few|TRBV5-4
TGTGCCAGCAGCCACTCGTCAAAACAGGGACGGGAGCAGTTCTTC
CASSHSSKQGREQFF
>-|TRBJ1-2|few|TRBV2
TGTGCCAGCAATCCTCAGGGGTACGCCTTC
CASNPQGYAF
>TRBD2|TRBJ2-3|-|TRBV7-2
TGTGCCAGCAGCTCAAATAGCGGGGGGTCGGATACGCAGTATTTT
CASSSNSGGSDTQYF
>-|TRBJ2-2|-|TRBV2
TGTGCCAGCACGTTCCGCAGGGGTGGCACCGGGGAGCTGTTTTTT
CASTFRRGGTGELFF
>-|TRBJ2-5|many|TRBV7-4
TGTGCCAGCAGCACCCGACAGGGAGGAGAGACCCAGTACTTC
CASSTRQGGETQYF
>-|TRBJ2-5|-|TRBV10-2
TGCGCCAGCAGTGAGGGTCCACGGGCGGAAACCCAGTACTTC
CASSEGPRAETQYF
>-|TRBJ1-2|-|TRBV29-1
TGCAGCGTAAATCCGGGTAACTATGGCTACACCTTC
CSVNPGNYGYTF
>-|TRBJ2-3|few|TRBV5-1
TGCGCCAGCAGCTCCAGGGGTGATACGCAGTATTTT
CASSSRGDTQYF
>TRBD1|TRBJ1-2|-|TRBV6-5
TGTGCCAGCAGTTCGCCGGGACAGGGATATGGCTACACCTTC
CASSSPGQGYGYTF
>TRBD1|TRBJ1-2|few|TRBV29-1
TGCAGCGGCCGGGACAGGGGCCTCTTAGACACCTTC
CSGRDRGLLDTF
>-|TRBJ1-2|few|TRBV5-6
TGTGCCAGCAGCCAAGATAGAGGGTCGGGCTATGGCTACACCTTC
CASSQDRGSGYGYTF
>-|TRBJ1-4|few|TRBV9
TGTGCCAGCAGCGTAGACAGGGTGAATGAAAAACTGTTTTTT
CASSVDRVNEKLFF
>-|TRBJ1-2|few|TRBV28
TGTGCCAGCAGGCCCGGGCTACCTACGGAAGGCTACACCTTC
CASRPGLPTEGYTF
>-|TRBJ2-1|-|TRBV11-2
TGTGCCAGCAGCTTACAGATTTCCTACAATGAGCAGTTCTTC
CASSLQISYNEQFF
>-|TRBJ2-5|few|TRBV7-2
TGTGCCAGCAGCTTAGATAACAGGGCGGGGACCCAGTACTTC
CASSLDNRAGTQYF
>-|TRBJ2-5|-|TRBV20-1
TGCAGTGGAGGTCAAGAGACCCAGTACTTC
CSGGQETQYF
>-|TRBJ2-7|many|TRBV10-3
TGTGCCATCTCCGGAAGTGCCGTCTACGAGCAGTACTTC
CAISGSAVYEQYF
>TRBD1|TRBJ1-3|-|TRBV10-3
TGTGCCATCAGTGACGGGACAGGGAGAGACACCATATATTTT
CAISDGTGRDTIYF
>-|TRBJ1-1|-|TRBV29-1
TGCAGCGTGCACCGCAAGACCACTGAAGCTTTCTTT
CSVHRKTTEAFF
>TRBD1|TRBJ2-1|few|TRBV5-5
TGTGCCAGCAGCCCTACAGTGGGACAGGGGGCCTCCAATGAGCAGTTCTTC
CASSPTVGQGASNEQFF
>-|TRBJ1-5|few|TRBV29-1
TGCAGCGCTAGAATGACCGCCTGCAATCAGCCCCAGCATTTT
CSARMTACNQPQHF
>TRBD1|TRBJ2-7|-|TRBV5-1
TGCGCCAGCAGCTCTAGGGGGCCCTACTACGAGCAGTACTTC
CASSSRGPYYEQYF
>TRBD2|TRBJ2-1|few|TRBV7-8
TGTGCCAGCAGCTTGTTGACTAGCGGGGGCTCGGAGCAGTTCTTC
CASSLLTSGGSEQFF
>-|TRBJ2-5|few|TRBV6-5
TGTGCCAGCAGTTACACCTTCCGAGAGACCCAGTACTTC
CASSYTFRETQYF
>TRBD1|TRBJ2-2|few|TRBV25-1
TGTGATGTTAGGACAGGGAACACCGGGGAGCTGTTTTTT
CDVRTGNTGELFF
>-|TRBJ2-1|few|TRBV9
TGTGCCAGCAGCGTAGATGGACCCGGGCTGAATGAGCAGTTCTTC
CASSVDGPGLNEQFF
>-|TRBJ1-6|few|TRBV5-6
TGTGCCAGCAGCTTGGGTTCACCCCTCCACTTT
CASSLGSPLHF
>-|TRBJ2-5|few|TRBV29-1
TGCAGCGTTGACCCGAATGTGGAGACCCAGTACTTC
CSVDPNVETQYF
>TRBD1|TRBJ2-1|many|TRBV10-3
TGTGCCATCAGTGTTGGACAGGACAATGAGCAGTTCTTC
CAISVGQDNEQFF
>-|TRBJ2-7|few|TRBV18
TGTGCCAGCTCGGCAGACACAGGGAGGGGGTCCTACGAGCAGTACTTC
CASSADTGRGSYEQYF
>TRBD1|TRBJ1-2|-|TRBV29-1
TGCAGCGTTGTAGCAGGGGGCACTTTCTATGGCTACACCTTC
CSVVAGGTFYGYTF
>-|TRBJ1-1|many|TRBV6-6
TGTGCCAGCAGTCTTAAGGAAGACACTGAAGCTTTCTTT
CASSLKEDTEAFF
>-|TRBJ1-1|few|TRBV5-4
TGTGCCAGCAGCTTGGAGGTTGGGGGCGGGACTGAAGCTTTCTTT
CASSLEVGGGTEAFF
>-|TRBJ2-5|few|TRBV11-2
TGTGCCAGCAGCTTATCGGGGCTGGAGACCCAGTACTTC
CASSLSGLETQYF
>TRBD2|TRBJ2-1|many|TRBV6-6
TGTGCCAGCTTAGCGGGCTCCTACAATGAGCAGTTCTTC
CASLAGSYNEQFF
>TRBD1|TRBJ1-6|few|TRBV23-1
TGCGCCAGCTGTTCCATAAAGGGGGCTAGGAGCGGTCATTCACCCCTCCACTTT
CASCSIKGARSGHSPLHF
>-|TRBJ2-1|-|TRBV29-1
TGCAGCGTTGACAAGTACAATGAGCAGTTCTTC
CSVDKYNEQFF
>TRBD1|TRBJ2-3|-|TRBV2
TGTGCCAGCAGTGAAAGGGGGCACACAGATACGCAGTATTTT
CASSERGHTDTQYF
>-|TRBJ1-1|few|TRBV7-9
TGTGCCAGCAGCTTAGGAACACAAAAGAACACTGAAGCTTTCTTT
CASSLGTQKNTEAFF
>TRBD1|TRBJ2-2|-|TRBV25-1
TGTGCCAGCAGTGAAGCCAGGGGGCTTAGCGGGGAGCTGTTTTTT
CASSEARGLSGELFF
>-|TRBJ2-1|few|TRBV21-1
TGTGCCAGAGCCCCTGGGCAGGGCCGCCTCCCTTACAATGAGCAGTTCTTC
CARAPGQGRLPYNEQFF